This T cell receptor (beta chain) was obtained from a study of shared clonotypes between healthy human individuals (dated by TCRdb to the early 2020s). Describing the broader study: The cohort comprised a couple of women and a few men aged 18 to 49 years. For each donor, CD4 naive and CD4 memory were each run on three plates, CD8 naive on two plates, and CD8 memory on one plate. The study deeply sequenced blood TCR repertoires of about five healthy adults to estimate repertoire size and the extent of clonotype sharing between individuals. Different laboratories and diverse techniques were used to prepare libraries and sequence TCR repertoires, to increase sequencing depth and limit assay-specific biases. Per donor, leukapheresis produced somewhere between about 0.94 and 9 billion PBMCs. The research as a whole found: The small number of donors limited the genetic and exposure-history diversity represented. Sampling was limited to blood, and TCR repertoires in tissue likely differ from TCR repertoires in blood. Across a handful of donors, 5% to 6% of naive CD4, 3% to 3.5% of naive CD8, about 2% of memory CD4, and roughly 0.41% of memory CD8 clonotypes were shared. Based on pairwise subsampling, the degree of clonotype sharing among donors was expected to be affected by sequencing depth. Rarefaction of sorted-subset datasets indicated incomplete sequencing despite the large sequencing depth. Naive subsets generally had larger estimated clonotype richness than memory subsets did. Higher generation probabilities were observed for clonotypes shared by all four sorted-subset donors than for non-shared clonotypes.

As to this clone: This clone's antigen is unknown. No base qualities exist here, and no much larger clone lies one base off it.

Healthy HIV-negative adults with no recently reported acute infections or vaccinations were included as donors. Every donor was a Caucasian adult residing in Nashville, Tennessee, USA. Magnetic negative selection was used to enrich CD4+ T cells, after which naive cells were positively selected on CD45RA and the negative fraction became the memory subset. After blood collection by leukapheresis, PBMCs were isolated using Ficoll-Histopaque density gradient centrifugation and then cryopreserved in the vapor phase of liquid nitrogen. Purity and quantity of every magnetically sorted T cell population were checked by analytical flow cytometry. Genomic DNA was isolated from every sorted fraction and measured by UV absorbance on a Nanodrop 2000c. Using the deep immunoSEQ assay, TCR CDR3 regions were amplified from genomic DNA by multiplex PCR. Extracted genomic DNA from each cell subset was spread evenly across all wells of several immunoSEQ 96-well plates, with each plate serving as a replicate. For sorted subsets, each replicate PCR was loaded with approximately 200 ng genomic DNA, equivalent to some 31,000 T cell genomes. Purified libraries were measured with a Qubit 3.0 fluorometer, size-checked on a Bioanalyzer 2100, and measured again with the KAPA Library Quantification kit. Every immunoSEQ 96-well plate was sequenced on a dedicated single-read 150-cycle Illumina NextSeq 550 flow cell. The study's processing was this. Because the immunoSEQ output held only junctional sequences and lacked quality scores, the filtering could not match the filtering applied to full-length reads. Sequences were annotated with PyIR, a Python wrapper for IgBLAST v1.9, and V/J genes and CDR3 were assigned using IMGT germline references. Reads with weak V/J assignments (E-value above 1e-6), missing CDR3, stop codons, out-of-frame junctions, or ambiguous translated residues were removed. V3J clonotypes were defined as sequences sharing the same inferred V gene, J gene, and CDR3 amino acid sequence. Percentage overlap between repertoires was calculated by dividing the number of shared unique clonotypes by the size of the smaller repertoire. RTK rarefaction, the Chao1 estimator, and Recon v2.1 estimates of unobserved clonotypes were used to assess repertoire richness. OLGA was used to compute generation probabilities for all TCRbeta clonotypes that the gDNA method yielded from a few donors. The table was pulled from immuneACCESS by TCRdb, which kept in-frame rearrangements only. Such tables lose some clones; where checked, under half of the loss comes from unresolved V genes, and the rest has no known cause. V, J and clone size derive from that table, while D and trimming were established from the DNA sequence. The sample profile shows some 500,000 clones; about 96% of them were found once. The leading ten clones occupy about 0.057% of the sample.

Compared with germline, V lacks 4 bases and J lacks 4 bases; bases without a gene match: 8. The CDR3 spans 15 residues, from the cysteine through the phenylalanine. Of the read, only the CDR3 DNA is kept; its 45 bases are in frame from base 1. The germline V gene provides CDR1 MRHNA and CDR2 SNTAGT. The receptor's source is a woman younger than 45 in good health. This receptor chain uses TRBV6-4 and TRBJ2-3; TRBD1 lines up with 7 middle nucleotides. Sequences were obtained from naive CD4+ T cells sorted from blood. What the cell subset or site label conveys for this sample: CD45RA+ positively selected. The CDR3 in this case is CASSVRDSSPDTQYF. The sequenced DNA: TGTGCCAGCAGTGTCCGGGACAGTTCTCCAGATACGCAGTATTTT.